A single sample is the source of the 7 T cell receptor beta chains below, sequenced in a study of shared clonotypes between healthy human individuals. CD45RO negativity and positive selection for CCR7 defined naive CD8 cells, a population that excluded terminally differentiated effector memory CD45RA+ cells. The table came from immunoSEQ multiplex PCR; TCRdb's copy has only in-frame clones and leaves some out. The sample has around 2,100,000 clones, just under 95% seen once. The sequenced material came from naive CD8+ T cells sorted from blood. All receptors derive from a man younger than 30 in good health.

The chain couples TRBV5-1 to TRBJ1-1; D unresolved. Germline V CDR1 and CDR2: SGHRS, YFSETQ. The CDR3 extends over 14 amino acids. V lost 4 bases, J lost 1 base, and 11 bases lay in between. This CDR3 reads CASSPEITNTEAFF. CDR3 coding DNA: TGCGCCAGCAGCCCTGAGATCACGAACACTGAAGCTTTCTTT.

Here the CDR3 DNA reads TGTGCCATCAGTGAGTCCAGTAACAGGGGGGGAAATCAGCCCCAGCATTTT. Amino acid sequence: CAISESSNRGGNQPQHF. The chain has TRBV10-3 and TRBJ1-5; 8 bases line up with TRBD1. The germline gives CDR1 ENHRY, CDR2 SYGVKD. The CDR3 is 17 residues long. The V and J ends lost 0 bases and 4 bases, in that order; junction bases with no gene match: 8.

CDR3 nucleotides: TGTGCCAGCAGCTACGACAGGGCCTACGAGCAGTACTTC. Its protein is CASSYDRAYEQYF. The J gene is TRBJ2-7, the V gene TRBV5-4, with 7 bases matching TRBD1. Looked up from germline, CDR1 is SGHNT and CDR2 is YYREEE (reference sequence). The CDR3 loop spans 13 amino acids. V lost 3 bases to trimming and J lost 2 bases; unmatched junction nucleotides: 2.

The genes are TRBV9 and TRBJ2-5, with 11 bases matching TRBD2. The CDR3 runs 15 residues. Unmatched junction bases numbered 6, after V lost 3 bases and J lost 5 bases. The germline V gene has CDR1 SGDLS and CDR2 YYNGEE. CDR3: CASSEGTSGGETQYF. CDR3 nucleotide sequence: TGTGCCAGCAGCGAGGGGACTAGCGGAGGCGAGACCCAGTACTTC. The entire variable domain, with the rest obtained from reference TRBV9 and TRBJ2-5, is as follows: DSGVTQTPKHLITATGQRVTLRCSPRSGDLSVYWYQQSLDQGLQFLIQYYNGEERAKGNILERFSAQQFPDLHSELNLSSLELGDSALYFCASSEGTSGGETQYFGPGTRLLVL.

The V gene is TRBV11-2, the J gene TRBJ2-7; TRBD2 might be the D (5 bases). The CDR3 has 12 residues. Germline-derived CDR1 and CDR2 are SGHAT and FQNNGV. V lost 8 bases and J lost 1, with 9 bases in between. Written as DNA, the CDR3 is TGTGCCAGCGGCCCGGGGTCCTACGAGCAGTACTTC. Translated, it gives CASGPGSYEQYF. Full variable domain (rest looked up from reference TRBV11-2 and TRBJ2-7): EAGVAQSPRYKIIEKRQSVAFWCNPISGHATLYWYQQILGQGPKLLIQFQNNGVVDDSQLPKDRFSAERLKGVDSTLKIQPAKLEDSAVYLCASGPGSYEQYFGPGTRLTVT.

This sequence joins TRBV7-8 and TRBJ2-3; D tentatively fits TRBD1 or TRBD2 (6 bases each). Looked up from germline, CDR1 is SGHVS and CDR2 is FQNEAQ. Between the trimmed V and J ends, which lost 5 bases and 0 bases, there was a span of 12 bases. The CDR3 spans 15 residues. CDR3 sequence reads: CASSQGTPSTDTQYF. CDR3 coding DNA: TGTGCCAGCAGCCAGGGGACTCCCAGCACAGATACGCAGTATTTT.

This clone was detected only a few times. The chain carries TRBV5-1 and TRBJ1-1; D gene unclear. The CDR3 covers 9 residues. The V gene's germline CDR1 is SGHRS and CDR2 YFSETQ. The V and J ends lost 10 bases and 8 bases respectively, with 9 bases between them. CDR3 sequence: CAVPGEAFF. The DNA of the CDR3 is TGCGCCGTTCCGGGGGAAGCTTTCTTT.